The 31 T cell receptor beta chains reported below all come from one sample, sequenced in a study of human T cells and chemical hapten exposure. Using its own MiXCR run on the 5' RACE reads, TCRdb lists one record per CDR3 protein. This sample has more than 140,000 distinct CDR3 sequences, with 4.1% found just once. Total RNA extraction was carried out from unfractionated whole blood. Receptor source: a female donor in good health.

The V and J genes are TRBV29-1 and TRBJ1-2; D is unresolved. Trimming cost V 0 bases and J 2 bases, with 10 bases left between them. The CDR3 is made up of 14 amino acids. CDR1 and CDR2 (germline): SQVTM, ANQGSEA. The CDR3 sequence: CSVEDRPLNYGYTF. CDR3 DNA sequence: TGCAGCGTTGAAGATCGGCCCCTAAACTATGGCTACACCTTC.

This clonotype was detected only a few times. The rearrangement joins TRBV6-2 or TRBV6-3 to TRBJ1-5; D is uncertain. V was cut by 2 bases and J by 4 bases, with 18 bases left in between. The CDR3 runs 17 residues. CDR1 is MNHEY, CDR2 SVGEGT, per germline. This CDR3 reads CASSYPTGYRRNQPQHF. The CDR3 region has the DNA TGTGCCAGCAGTTACCCCACGGGTTATAGACGAAATCAGCCCCAGCATTTT.

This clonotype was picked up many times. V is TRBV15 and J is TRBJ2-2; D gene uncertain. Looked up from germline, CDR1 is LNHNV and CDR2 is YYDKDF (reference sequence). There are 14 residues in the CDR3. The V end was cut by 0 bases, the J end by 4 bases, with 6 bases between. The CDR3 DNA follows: TGTGCCACCAGCAGAGATTCGATCACCGGGGAGCTGTTTTTT. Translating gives CATSRDSITGELFF.

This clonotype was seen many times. The CDR3 DNA is TGTGCCAGCAGCCAAACGGGATTTGCTAGCACAGATACGCAGTATTTT. Protein: CASSQTGFASTDTQYF. The chain carries TRBV5-4 and TRBJ2-3, with D possibly matching TRBD2 (5 bases). Looked up from germline, CDR1 is SGHNT and CDR2 is YYREEE (reference sequence). Trimming stripped 4 bases from V and 0 bases from J, with 15 bases between. The CDR3 runs to 16 residues. The full variable domain, in which reference TRBV5-4 and TRBJ2-3 provide the parts outside the CDR3, is ETGVTQSPTHLIKTRGQQVTLRCSSQSGHNTVSWYQQALGQGPQFIFQYYREEENGRGNFPPRFSGLQFPNYSSELNVNALELDDSALYLCASSQTGFASTDTQYFGPGTRLTVL.

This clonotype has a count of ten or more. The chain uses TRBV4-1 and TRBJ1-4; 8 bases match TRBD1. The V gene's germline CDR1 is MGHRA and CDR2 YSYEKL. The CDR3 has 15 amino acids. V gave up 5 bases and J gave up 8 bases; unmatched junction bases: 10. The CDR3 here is CASSTTTGASEKLFF. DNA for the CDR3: TGCGCCAGCAGCACTACGACAGGGGCCAGCGAAAAACTGTTTTTT.

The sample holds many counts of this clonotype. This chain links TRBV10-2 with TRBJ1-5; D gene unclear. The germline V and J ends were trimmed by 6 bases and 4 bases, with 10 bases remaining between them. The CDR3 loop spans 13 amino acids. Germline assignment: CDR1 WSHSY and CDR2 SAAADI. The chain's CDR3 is CASRDTLNQPQHF. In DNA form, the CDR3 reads TGCGCCAGCAGGGATACGCTGAATCAGCCCCAGCATTTT.

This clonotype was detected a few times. The CDR3 bases are TGTGCCAGCAGCTCAAAGACAAGAAACAGGGTCACTGAAGCTTTCTTT. It specifies CASSSKTRNRVTEAFF. The chain links TRBV7-2 to TRBJ1-1; tentatively, D is TRBD1 (6 bases). The CDR3 contains 16 residues. Germline CDR1 reads SGHTA; CDR2 reads FQGNSA. V was pared by 4 bases and J by 4 bases, with 19 bases between.

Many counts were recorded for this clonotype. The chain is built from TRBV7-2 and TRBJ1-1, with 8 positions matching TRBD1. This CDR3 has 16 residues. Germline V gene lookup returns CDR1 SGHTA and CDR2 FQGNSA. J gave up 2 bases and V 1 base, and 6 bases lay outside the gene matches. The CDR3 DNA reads TGTGCCAGCAGCTTAGGACTTGGACAGGGAAACACTGAAGCTTTCTTT. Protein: CASSLGLGQGNTEAFF.

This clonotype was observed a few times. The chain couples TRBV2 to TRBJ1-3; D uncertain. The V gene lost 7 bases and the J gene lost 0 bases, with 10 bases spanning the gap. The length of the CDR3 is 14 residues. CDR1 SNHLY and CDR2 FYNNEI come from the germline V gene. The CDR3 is CASTQQLSGNTIYF. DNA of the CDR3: TGTGCCAGCACACAGCAGCTCTCTGGAAACACCATATATTTT.

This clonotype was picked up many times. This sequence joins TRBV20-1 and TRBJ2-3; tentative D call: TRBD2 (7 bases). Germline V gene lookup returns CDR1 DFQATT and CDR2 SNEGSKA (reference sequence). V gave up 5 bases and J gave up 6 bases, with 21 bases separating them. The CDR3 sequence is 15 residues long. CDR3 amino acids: CSAAFGGAKEDTQYF. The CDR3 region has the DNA TGCAGTGCTGCCTTTGGGGGGGCAAAAGAGGATACGCAGTATTTT.

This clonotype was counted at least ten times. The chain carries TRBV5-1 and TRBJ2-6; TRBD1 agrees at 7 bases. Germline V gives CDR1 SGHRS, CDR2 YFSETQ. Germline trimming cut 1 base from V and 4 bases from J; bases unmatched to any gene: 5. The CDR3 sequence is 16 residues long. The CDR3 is CASSLQGDAGANVLTF. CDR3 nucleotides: TGCGCCAGCAGCTTGCAGGGGGATGCCGGGGCCAACGTCCTGACTTTC. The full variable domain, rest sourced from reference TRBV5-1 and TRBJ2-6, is KAGVTQTPRYLIKTRGQQVTLSCSPISGHRSVSWYQQTPGQGLQFLFEYFSETQRNKGNFPGRFSGRQFSNSRSEMNVSTLELGDSALYLCASSLQGDAGANVLTFGAGSRLTVL.

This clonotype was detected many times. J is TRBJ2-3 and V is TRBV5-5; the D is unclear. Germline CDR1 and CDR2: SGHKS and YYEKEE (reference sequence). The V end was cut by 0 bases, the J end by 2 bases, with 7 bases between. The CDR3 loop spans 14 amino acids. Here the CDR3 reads CASSLARYTDTQYF. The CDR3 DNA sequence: TGTGCCAGCAGCTTGGCAAGATACACAGATACGCAGTATTTT.

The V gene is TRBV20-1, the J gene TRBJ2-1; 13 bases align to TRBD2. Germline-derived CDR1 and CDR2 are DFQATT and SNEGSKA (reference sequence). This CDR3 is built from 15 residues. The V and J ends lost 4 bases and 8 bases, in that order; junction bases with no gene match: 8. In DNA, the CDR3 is TGCAGTGCTACCTGGACTAGCGGGGGTAATCATGAGCAGTTCTTC. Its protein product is CSATWTSGGNHEQFF.

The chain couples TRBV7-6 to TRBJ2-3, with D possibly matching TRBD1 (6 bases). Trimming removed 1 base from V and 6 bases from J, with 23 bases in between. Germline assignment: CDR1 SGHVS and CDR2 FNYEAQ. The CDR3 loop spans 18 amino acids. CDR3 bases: TGTGCCAGCAGCTTAGTGGCGTTTCGTACAGGGCGAGGGGATACGCAGTATTTT. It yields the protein CASSLVAFRTGRGDTQYF.

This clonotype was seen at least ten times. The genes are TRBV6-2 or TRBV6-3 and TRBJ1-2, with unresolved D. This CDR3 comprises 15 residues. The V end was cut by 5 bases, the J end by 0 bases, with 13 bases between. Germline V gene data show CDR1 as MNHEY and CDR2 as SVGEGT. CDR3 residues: CASSTRTGSNYGYTF. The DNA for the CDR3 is TGTGCCAGCAGTACCCGAACGGGATCTAACTATGGCTACACCTTC.

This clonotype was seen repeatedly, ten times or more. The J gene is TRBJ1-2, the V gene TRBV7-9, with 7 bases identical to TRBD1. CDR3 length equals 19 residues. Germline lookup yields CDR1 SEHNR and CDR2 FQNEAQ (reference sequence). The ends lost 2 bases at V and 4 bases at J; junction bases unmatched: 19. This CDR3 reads CASSLTWTGGSLGIYGYTF. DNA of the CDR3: TGTGCCAGCAGCTTAACTTGGACAGGAGGCTCCCTGGGTATCTATGGCTACACCTTC.

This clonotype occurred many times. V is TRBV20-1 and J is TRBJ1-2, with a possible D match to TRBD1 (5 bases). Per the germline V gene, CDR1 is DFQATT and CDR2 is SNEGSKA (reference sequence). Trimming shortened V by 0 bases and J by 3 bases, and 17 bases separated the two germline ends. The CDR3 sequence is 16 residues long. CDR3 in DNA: TGCAGTGCTAGAGAGCCCCAAAGCCCGGGGGACTATGGCTACACCTTC. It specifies CSAREPQSPGDYGYTF.

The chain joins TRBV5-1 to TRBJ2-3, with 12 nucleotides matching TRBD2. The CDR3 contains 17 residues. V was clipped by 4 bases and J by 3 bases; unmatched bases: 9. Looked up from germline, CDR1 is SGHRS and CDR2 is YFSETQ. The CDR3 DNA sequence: TGCGCCAGCAGCGAGCAACTAGCGGGGGGCGGGACAGATACGCAGTATTTT. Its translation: CASSEQLAGGGTDTQYF.

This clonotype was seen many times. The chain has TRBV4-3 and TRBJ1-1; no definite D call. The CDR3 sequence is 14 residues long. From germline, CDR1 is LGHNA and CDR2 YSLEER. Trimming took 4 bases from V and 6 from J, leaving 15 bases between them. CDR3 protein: CASSLNGIGPEAFF. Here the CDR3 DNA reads TGCGCCAGCAGCCTAAATGGGATCGGGCCTGAAGCTTTCTTT.

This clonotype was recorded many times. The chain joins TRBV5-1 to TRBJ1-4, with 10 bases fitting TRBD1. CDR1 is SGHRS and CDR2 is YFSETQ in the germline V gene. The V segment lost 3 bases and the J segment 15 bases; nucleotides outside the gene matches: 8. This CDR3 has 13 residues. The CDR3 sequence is CASSSQDRGKLFF. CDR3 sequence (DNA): TGCGCCAGCAGCTCACAGGACAGGGGGAAATTGTTTTTT.

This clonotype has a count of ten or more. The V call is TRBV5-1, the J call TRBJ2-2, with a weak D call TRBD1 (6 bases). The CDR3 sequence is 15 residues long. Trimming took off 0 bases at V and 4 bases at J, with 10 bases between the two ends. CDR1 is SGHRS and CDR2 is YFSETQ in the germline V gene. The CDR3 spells CASSLAGHPTGELFF. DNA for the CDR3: TGCGCCAGCAGCTTGGCGGGACACCCCACCGGGGAGCTGTTTTTT.

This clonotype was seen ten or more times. Here the CDR3 reads CASSFLASGEIYNEQFF. The CDR3 nucleotides are TGTGCCAGCAGCTTTTTGGCTAGCGGGGAGATCTACAATGAGCAGTTCTTC. The chain joins TRBV11-2 to TRBJ2-1; 9 bases match TRBD2. V lost 3 bases to trimming and J lost 3 bases; unmatched junction nucleotides: 9. The CDR3 runs 17 residues. Germline loops: CDR1 SGHAT, CDR2 FQNNGV.

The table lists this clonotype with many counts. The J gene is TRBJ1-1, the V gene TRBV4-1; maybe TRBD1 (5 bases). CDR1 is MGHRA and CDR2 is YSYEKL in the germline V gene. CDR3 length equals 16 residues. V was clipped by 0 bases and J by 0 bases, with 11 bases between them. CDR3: CASSQDAAGLNTEAFF. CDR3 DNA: TGCGCCAGCAGCCAAGACGCGGCAGGGCTGAACACTGAAGCTTTCTTT.

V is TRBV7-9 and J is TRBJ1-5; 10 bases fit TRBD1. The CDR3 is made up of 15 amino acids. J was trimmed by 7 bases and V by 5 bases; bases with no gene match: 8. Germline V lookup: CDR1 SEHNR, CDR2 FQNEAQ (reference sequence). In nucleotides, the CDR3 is TGTGCCAGCAGCCAAGGACAGGGGGAAGGACAGCCCCAGCATTTT. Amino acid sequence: CASSQGQGEGQPQHF.

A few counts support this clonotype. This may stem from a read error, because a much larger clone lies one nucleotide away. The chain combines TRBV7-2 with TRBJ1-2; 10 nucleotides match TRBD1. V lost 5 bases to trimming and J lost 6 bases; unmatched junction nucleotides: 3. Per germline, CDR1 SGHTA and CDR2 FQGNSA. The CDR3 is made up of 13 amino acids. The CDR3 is CASSVGQGDGYTF. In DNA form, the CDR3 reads TGTGCCAGCAGCGTTGGACAGGGGGATGGCTACACCTTC.

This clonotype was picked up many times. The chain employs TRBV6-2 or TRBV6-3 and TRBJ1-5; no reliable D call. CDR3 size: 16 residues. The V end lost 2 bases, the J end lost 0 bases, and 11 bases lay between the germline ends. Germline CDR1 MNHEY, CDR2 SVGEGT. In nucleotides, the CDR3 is TGTGCCAGCAGTTACGGGTCCAGTCATAGCAATCAGCCCCAGCATTTT. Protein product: CASSYGSSHSNQPQHF.

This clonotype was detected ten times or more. CDR3 DNA sequence: TGTGCCATCAGAGGGTCTTATCAGAGGGATGCCTATGGCTACACCTTC. Translated: CAIRGSYQRDAYGYTF. This chain connects TRBV10-3 to TRBJ1-2; D uncertain. V lost 6 bases and J lost 4, with 21 bases in between. Germline V lookup: CDR1 ENHRY, CDR2 SYGVKD. The CDR3 contains 16 residues.

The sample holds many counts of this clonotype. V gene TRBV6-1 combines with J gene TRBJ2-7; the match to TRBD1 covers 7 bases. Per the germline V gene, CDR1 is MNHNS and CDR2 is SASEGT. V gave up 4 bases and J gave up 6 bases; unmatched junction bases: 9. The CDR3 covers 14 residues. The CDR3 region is CASSGSYRGREQYF. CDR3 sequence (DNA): TGTGCCAGCAGTGGGTCATACAGGGGTCGCGAGCAGTACTTC.

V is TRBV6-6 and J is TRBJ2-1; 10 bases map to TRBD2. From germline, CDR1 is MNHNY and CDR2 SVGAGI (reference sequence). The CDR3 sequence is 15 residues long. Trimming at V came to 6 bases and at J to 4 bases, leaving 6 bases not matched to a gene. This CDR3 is CASRDSGGPYNEQFF. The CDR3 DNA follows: TGTGCCAGCAGAGATAGCGGGGGGCCTTACAATGAGCAGTTCTTC.

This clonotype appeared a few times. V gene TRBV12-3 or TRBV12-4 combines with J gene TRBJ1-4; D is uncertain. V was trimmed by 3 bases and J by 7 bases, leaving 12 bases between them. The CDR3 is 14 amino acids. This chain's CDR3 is CASSLGRRGEKLFF. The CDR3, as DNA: TGTGCCAGCAGTTTGGGCAGGCGAGGTGAAAAACTGTTTTTT.

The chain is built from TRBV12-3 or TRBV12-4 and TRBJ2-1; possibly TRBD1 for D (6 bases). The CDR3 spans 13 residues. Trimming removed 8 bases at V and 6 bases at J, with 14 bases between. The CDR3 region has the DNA TGTGCCAGCGCTCCAGGGGTTGCCAATGAGCAGTTCTTC. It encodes CASAPGVANEQFF.